This record looks at one TCR beta chain sequence and its context. Its matching antigen is unknown. The CDR3 has 16 amino acids. V lost 1 base and J 2 bases, leaving 15 bases between the germline ends. The germline gives CDR1 MDHEN, CDR2 SYDVKM. The sample originates from a study of shared clonotypes between healthy human individuals. General study findings and limits: Naive subsets usually exceeded memory subsets in estimated richness. Shared clonotypes: about 5% naive CD4, around 4% naive CD8, 2.3% memory CD4, 0.35% to 0.5% memory CD8.

Measured with immunoSEQ multiplex PCR; TCRdb has only the in-frame clones, and not every one. This table has approximately 100,000 clones, 68% appearing once. Each of the donors was a healthy adult who was HIV-negative and had not had a recent acute infection or vaccination. All donors were Caucasian adults living in Nashville, Tennessee. The J gene is TRBJ2-7, the V gene TRBV28, with unresolved D. The sample consisted of memory CD8+ T cells sorted from blood. Sample subset: CD45RO+ cells pooled with CCR7-negative TemRA cells. This sequence was found in a woman aged 30 to 39 in good health. This CDR3 reads CASSLFLLSNPYEQYF. The DNA for the CDR3 is TGTGCCAGCAGTTTATTTCTTCTTTCAAATCCCTACGAGCAGTACTTC.